This TCR beta chain was found in a study of T cells in Graves' hyperthyroidism and ophthalmopathy. On the study more broadly: Peripheral blood was collected at initial diagnosis, before any treatment.

Amplified TCR beta CDR3 regions derived from RNA transcripts. The primer set for the first-round RT-PCR of the TCR CDR3 was HTBI. TCRdb re-called the multiplex PCR reads through MiXCR, storing one row per CDR3 protein. The sample has 560,000 or so distinct CDR3 sequences; 15% to 20% are singletons. Germline values: CDR1 SGHNT, CDR2 YYREEE (reference sequence). The junction had 10 bases not matched to a gene; V was cut back by 4 bases and J by 6 bases. The CDR3 is 16 amino acids. This clonotype has just one count. V gene TRBV5-4 combines with J gene TRBJ1-2, with TRBD1 identical over 12 bases. The receptor comes from a man aged 35 to 55 with Graves' ophthalmopathy. The source material was blood. CDR3 sequence (DNA): TGTGCCAGCAGCCGTCCCGGGACAGGGGGCTCGGATGGCTACACCTTC. Encoded protein: CASSRPGTGGSDGYTF.